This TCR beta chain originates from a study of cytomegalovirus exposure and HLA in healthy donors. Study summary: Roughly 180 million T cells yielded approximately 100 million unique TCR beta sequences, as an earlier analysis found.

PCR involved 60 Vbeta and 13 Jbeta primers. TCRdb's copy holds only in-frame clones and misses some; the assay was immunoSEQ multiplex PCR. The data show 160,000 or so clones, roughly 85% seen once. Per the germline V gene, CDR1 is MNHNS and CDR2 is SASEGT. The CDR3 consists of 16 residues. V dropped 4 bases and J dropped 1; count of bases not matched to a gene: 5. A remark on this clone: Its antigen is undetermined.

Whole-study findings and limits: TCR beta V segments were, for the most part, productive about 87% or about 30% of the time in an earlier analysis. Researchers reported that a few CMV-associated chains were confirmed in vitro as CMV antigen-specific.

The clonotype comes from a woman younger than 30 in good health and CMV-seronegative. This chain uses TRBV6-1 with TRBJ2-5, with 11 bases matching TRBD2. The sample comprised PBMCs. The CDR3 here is CASSGVLAGGQETQYF. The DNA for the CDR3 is TGTGCCAGCAGTGGCGTTCTAGCGGGGGGCCAAGAGACCCAGTACTTC.